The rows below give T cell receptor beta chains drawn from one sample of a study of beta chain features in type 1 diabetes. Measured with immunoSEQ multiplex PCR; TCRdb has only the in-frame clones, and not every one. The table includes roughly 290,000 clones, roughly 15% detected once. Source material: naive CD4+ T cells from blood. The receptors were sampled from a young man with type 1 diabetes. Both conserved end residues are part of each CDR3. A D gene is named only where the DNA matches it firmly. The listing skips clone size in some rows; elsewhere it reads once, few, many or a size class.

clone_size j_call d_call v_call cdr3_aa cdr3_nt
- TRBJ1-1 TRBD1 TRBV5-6 CASSWATGYGAFF TGTGCCAGCAGCTGGGCGACAGGGTACGGAGCTTTCTTT
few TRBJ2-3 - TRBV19 CASSRLGLTDTQYF TGTGCCAGCTCGAGGTTGGGACTCACAGATACGCAGTATTTT
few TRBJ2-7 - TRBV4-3 CASSQEFGNEQYF TGCGCCAGCAGCCAAGAGTTCGGGAACGAGCAGTACTTC
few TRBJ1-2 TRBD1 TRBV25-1 CASSDWDRSVGGYTF TGTGCCAGCAGTGACTGGGACAGGAGTGTAGGTGGCTACACCTTC
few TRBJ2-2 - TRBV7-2 CASSLVGTQTGELFF TGTGCCAGCAGCTTAGTTGGGACTCAGACCGGGGAGCTGTTTTTT
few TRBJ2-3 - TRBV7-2 CASSPGGQYTDTQYF TGTGCCAGCAGCCCTGGAGGTCAATACACAGATACGCAGTATTTT
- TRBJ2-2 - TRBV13 CASRRLGTPGELFF TGTGCCAGCAGGCGCCTAGGGACTCCCGGGGAGCTGTTTTTT
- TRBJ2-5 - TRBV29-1 CSVRRRISGETQYF TGCAGCGTTCGAAGGAGGATATCTGGAGAGACCCAGTACTTC
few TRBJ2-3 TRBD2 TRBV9 CASSVHLAGGTDTQYF TGTGCCAGCAGCGTTCATCTAGCGGGGGGGACAGATACGCAGTATTTT
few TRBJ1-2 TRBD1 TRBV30 CAWSSGTGVNGYTF TGTGCCTGGAGTTCCGGGACAGGGGTCAATGGCTACACCTTC
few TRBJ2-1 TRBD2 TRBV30 CAWSEGLAGVNEQFF TGTGCCTGGAGTGAGGGACTAGCGGGAGTCAATGAGCAGTTCTTC
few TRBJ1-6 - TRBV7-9 CASSLAPNPLHF TGTGCCAGCAGCTTAGCTCCTAACCCCCTCCACTTT
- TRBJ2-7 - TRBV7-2 CASSLVRGGYEQYF TGTGCCAGCAGCTTAGTAAGAGGGGGCTACGAGCAGTACTTC
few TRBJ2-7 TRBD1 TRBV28 CASSPGQGPEQYF TGTGCCAGCAGCCCCGGACAGGGGCCCGAGCAGTACTTC
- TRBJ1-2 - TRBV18 CASSPMQDSGYTF TGTGCCAGCTCACCAATGCAGGACTCTGGCTACACCTTC
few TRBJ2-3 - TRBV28 CASKGGTTDTQYF TGTGCCAGCAAGGGCGGGACTACAGATACGCAGTATTTT
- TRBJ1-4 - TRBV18 CASWSRGEKLFF TGTGCCAGCTGGAGCCGCGGGGAAAAACTGTTTTTT
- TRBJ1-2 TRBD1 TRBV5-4 CASSRGTGTNYGYTF TGTGCCAGCAGCCGAGGGACAGGGACCAACTATGGCTACACCTTC
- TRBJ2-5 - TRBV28 CASTRDFQETQYF TGTGCCAGCACCCGCGACTTTCAAGAGACCCAGTACTTC
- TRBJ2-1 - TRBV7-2 CASSFRRVSYNEQFF TGTGCCAGCAGCTTTCGGCGGGTCTCCTACAATGAGCAGTTCTTC
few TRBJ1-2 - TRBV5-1 CASSLEYSYGYTF TGCGCCAGCAGCTTGGAATACAGCTATGGCTACACCTTC
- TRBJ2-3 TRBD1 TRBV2 CASSGQGDTDTQYF TGTGCCAGCTCGGGACAGGGGGACACAGATACGCAGTATTTT
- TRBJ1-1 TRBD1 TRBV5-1 CASSPRTGDGTEAFF TGCGCCAGCAGCCCGAGAACAGGGGATGGCACTGAAGCTTTCTTT
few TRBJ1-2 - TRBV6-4 CASSPGGRNYGYTF TGTGCCAGCAGCCCCGGTGGGAGAAACTATGGCTACACCTTC
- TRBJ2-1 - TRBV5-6 CASSLGVSDRVSYNEQFF TGTGCCAGCAGCTTAGGTGTGAGCGACCGAGTGTCCTACAATGAGCAGTTCTTC
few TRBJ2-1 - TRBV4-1 CASSHPGIATGNEQFF TGCGCCAGCAGCCATCCCGGCATCGCCACGGGGAATGAGCAGTTCTTC
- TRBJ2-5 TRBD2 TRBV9 CASSWEGSGTETQYF TGTGCCAGCAGCTGGGAGGGGAGCGGGACAGAGACCCAGTACTTC
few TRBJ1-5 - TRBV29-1 CSVGDSTGSNQPQHF TGCAGCGTTGGGGATTCGACAGGTAGCAATCAGCCCCAGCATTTT
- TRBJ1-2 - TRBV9 CASSNLGGNYGYTF TGTGCCAGCAGCAACTTAGGGGGTAACTATGGCTACACCTTC
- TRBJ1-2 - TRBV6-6 CASTEQGRGYGYTF TGTGCCAGCACCGAACAGGGAAGGGGCTATGGCTACACCTTC
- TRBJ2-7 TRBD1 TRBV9 CASSLTGTGDEQYF TGTGCCAGCAGCTTGACCGGGACAGGGGACGAGCAGTACTTC
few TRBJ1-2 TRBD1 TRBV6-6 CASSRRDRAIYGYTF TGTGCCAGCAGTCGCCGAGACAGGGCAATATATGGCTACACCTTC
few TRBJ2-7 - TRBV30 CAWSDGQWEQYF TGTGCCTGGAGTGACGGACAGTGGGAGCAGTACTTC
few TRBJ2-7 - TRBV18 CASSPALGTWAYEQYF TGTGCCAGCTCACCCGCACTCGGGACTTGGGCCTACGAGCAGTACTTC
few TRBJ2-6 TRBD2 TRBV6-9 CASSAAGGPGAGANVLTF TGTGCCAGCAGTGCCGCGGGGGGGCCGGGAGCCGGGGCCAACGTCCTGACTTTC
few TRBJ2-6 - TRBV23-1 CASSRVRERGANVLTF TGCGCCAGCAGCCGAGTCCGCGAAAGAGGGGCCAACGTCCTGACTTTC
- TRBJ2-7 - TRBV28 CASSLAPYEQYF TGTGCCAGCAGTTTGGCTCCCTACGAGCAGTACTTC
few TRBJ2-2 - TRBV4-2 CASSQDPGVRTGELFF TGTGCCAGCAGCCAAGATCCGGGAGTAAGAACCGGGGAGCTGTTTTTT
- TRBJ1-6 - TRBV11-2 CASSLTGPDSPLHF TGTGCCAGCAGCTTAACAGGACCTGATTCACCCCTCCACTTT
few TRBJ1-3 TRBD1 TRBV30 CAGGQGAGNTIYF TGTGCCGGTGGACAGGGGGCTGGAAACACCATATATTTT
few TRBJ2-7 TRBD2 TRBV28 CASSLSGSLTYEQYF TGTGCCAGCAGTTTAAGCGGGAGCCTCACCTACGAGCAGTACTTC
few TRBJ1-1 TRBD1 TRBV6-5 CASSKTGGGTEAFF TGTGCCAGCAGTAAGACAGGGGGCGGCACTGAAGCTTTCTTT
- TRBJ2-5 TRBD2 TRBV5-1 CASSLILAGETQYF TGCGCCAGCAGCTTGATCCTAGCGGGGGAGACCCAGTACTTC